This entry is about one T cell receptor (beta chain). Antigen specificity is unknown. The sample belongs to a study of a mutant IDH1 vaccine in newly diagnosed glioma. Study-wide background: Scheduled for weeks 1, 3, 5, 7, 11, 15, 19 and 23, eight vaccinations were given to patients. Most had both radiotherapy and temozolomide beforehand; others had only one.

Indicated time point: week 23, last vaccination. The investigators gave 300 ug of mutant IDH1 20-mer peptide in each vaccine dose, together with topical imiquimod. Here immunoSEQ multiplex PCR was the method, and the copy in TCRdb shows in-frame clones only, minus some. The repertoire holds around 60,000 clones, with about 88% as singletons. Findings and caveats of the study: The study observed vaccine-induced immune responses in 90% to 95% of patients. Whatever changes occurred in top peripheral T cell clonotypes seemed unrelated to pseudoprogression.

The V end was cut by 4 bases, the J end by 7 bases, with 20 bases between. Looked up from germline, CDR1 is MGHRA and CDR2 is YSYEKL. The CDR3 extends over 15 amino acids. Sequences were derived from PBMCs, sampled from a glioma patient whose treatment included an IDH1 peptide vaccine. The sequence was obtained from a man under 40 with glioma. This chain links TRBV4-1 with TRBJ2-7, with D possibly TRBD1 on 6 matching bases. The CDR3: CASSLLTAGAGEQYF. Written as DNA, the CDR3 is TGCGCCAGCAGCCTCCTCACGGCAGGGGCTGGTGAGCAGTACTTC.